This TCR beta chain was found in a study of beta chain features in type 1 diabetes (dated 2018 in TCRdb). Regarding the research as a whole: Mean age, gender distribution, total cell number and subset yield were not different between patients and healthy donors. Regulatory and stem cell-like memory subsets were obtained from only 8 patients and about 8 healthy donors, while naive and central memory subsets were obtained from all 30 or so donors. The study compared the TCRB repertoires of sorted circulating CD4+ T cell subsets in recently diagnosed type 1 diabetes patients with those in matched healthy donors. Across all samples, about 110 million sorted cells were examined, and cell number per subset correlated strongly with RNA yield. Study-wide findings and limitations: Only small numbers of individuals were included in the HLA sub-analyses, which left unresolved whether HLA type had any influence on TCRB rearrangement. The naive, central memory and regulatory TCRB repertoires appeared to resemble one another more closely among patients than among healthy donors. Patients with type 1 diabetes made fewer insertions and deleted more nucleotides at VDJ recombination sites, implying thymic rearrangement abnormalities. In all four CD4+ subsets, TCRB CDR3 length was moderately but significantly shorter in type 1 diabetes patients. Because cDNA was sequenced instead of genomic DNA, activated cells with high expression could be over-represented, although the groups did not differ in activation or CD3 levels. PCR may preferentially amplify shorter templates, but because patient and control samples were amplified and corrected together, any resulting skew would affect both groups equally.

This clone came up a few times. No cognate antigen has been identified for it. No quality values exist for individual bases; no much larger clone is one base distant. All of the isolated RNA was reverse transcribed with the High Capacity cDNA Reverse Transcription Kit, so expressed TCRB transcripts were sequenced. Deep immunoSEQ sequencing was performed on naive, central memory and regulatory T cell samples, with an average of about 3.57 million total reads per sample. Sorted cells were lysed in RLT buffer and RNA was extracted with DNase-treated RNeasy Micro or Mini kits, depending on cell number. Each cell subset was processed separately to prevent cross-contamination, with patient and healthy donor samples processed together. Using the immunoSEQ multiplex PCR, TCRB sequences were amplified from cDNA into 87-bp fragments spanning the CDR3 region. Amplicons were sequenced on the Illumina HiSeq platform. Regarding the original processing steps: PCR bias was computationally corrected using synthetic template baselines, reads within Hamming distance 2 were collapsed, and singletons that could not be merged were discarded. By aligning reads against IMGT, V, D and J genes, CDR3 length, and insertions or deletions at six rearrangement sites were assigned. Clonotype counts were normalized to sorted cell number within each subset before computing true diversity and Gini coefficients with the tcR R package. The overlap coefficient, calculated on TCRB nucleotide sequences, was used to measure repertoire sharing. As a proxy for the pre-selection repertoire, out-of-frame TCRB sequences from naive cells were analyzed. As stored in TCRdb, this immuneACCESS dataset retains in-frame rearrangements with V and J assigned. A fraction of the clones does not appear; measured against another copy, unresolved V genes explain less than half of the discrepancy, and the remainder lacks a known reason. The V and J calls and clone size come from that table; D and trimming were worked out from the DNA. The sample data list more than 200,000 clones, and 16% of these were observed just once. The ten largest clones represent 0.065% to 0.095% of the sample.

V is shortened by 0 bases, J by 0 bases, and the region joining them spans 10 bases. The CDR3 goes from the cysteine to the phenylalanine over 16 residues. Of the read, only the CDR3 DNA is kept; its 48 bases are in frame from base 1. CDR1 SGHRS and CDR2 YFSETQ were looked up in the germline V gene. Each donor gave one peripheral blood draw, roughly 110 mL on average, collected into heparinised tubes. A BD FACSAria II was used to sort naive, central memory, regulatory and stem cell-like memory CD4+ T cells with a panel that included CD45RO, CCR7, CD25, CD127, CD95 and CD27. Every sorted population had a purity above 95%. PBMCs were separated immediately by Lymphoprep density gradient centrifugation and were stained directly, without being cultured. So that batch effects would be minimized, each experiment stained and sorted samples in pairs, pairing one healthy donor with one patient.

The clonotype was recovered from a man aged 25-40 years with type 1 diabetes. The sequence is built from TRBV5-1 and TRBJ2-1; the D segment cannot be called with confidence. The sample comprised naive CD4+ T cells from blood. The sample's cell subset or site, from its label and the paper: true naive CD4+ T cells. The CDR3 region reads CASSLAFTSSYNEQFF. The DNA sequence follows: TGCGCCAGCAGCTTGGCTTTTACCAGCTCCTACAATGAGCAGTTCTTC.